The T cell receptor (beta chain) described here comes from a study of T cell responses to AZD1222 COVID-19 vaccine. Study conclusions and caveats: Along spike, vaccine-associated CD4 TCRs were found throughout, with dominance at 160-218 and 743-854. Clonal diversity was possibly underestimated, and the donors were mostly white British, with more females.

CDR1 is SNHLY, CDR2 FYNNEI, per germline. With 4 bases removed from V and 3 bases from J, the gap between germline ends came to 13 bases. This CDR3 contains 14 residues. Worth noting for this clone: No antigen is known for it.

TCRdb's table, derived via immunoSEQ multiplex PCR, lists solely in-frame clones and lacks some. The table shows some 86,000 clones, with 80% occurring only once. Sequenced material: peripheral blood, taken on day 0 of AZD1222 vaccination. The chain combines TRBV2 with TRBJ2-7; D assignment may be TRBD1 or TRBD2 (5 bases each). This clonotype was sampled from an adult in good health. CDR3 coding DNA: TGTGCCAGCAGTGCCGGGACCGGCAACTACGAGCAGTACTTC. It is translated as CASSAGTGNYEQYF.